Here is one T cell receptor (beta chain) with its context. This entry is derived from a study of CD8+CD57+ T cells in acquired aplastic anemia. CDR3 length equals 14 residues. The germline CDR1 and CDR2 sequences are ENHRY and SYGVKD. V lost 4 bases and J lost 7, with 11 bases in between. Researchers used genomic DNA as the template to profile TCR beta VDJ and CDR3. MiXCR was run by TCRdb on the reads, yielding one entry per CDR3 protein. Among fewer than 200,000 distinct CDR3 sequences listed, around 60% were seen once. Sequenced input: sorted CD4+, CD8+, or CD8+CD57+ T cells (not recorded which) from PBMCs. This TCR was recovered from a human donor in good health. V usage is TRBV10-3 and J usage is TRBJ1-6; unclear D gene. CDR3 amino acids: CAISVEESNSPLHF. The CDR3 DNA sequence: TGTGCCATCAGTGTAGAGGAAAGCAATTCACCCCTCCACTTT.